The clone carrying this T cell receptor beta chain was seen a few times. The CDR3 is made up of 15 amino acids. The V segment lost 1 base and the J segment 4 bases; nucleotides outside the gene matches: 6. Germline V gene sequence: CDR1 SGHTA, CDR2 FQGNSA. The sample originates from a study of blood T cells in healthy people across ages. It was with a sample-barcoded 5' primer and a J-beta primer mix that a second PCR of roughly 7 to 12 cycles was run. Via MiXCR, TCRdb re-called the 5' RACE reads, giving one row per CDR3 protein. In the table there are around 2 million distinct CDR3 sequences, around 42% of which are singletons.

J is TRBJ2-7 and V is TRBV7-2, with 8 bases fitting TRBD2. The receptor was derived from a human donor in good health. The specimen was blood. Here the CDR3 DNA reads TGTGCCAGCAGCTTAGTAGACGGGGGGGCTTACGAGCAGTACTTC. This gives the protein CASSLVDGGAYEQYF.